Following are 30 T cell receptor beta chains from one sample sequenced in a study of blood T cell repertoires in COVID-19. Clones were read by immunoSEQ multiplex PCR, and TCRdb kept only the in-frame ones, dropping some. The sample shows approximately 300,000 clones, roughly 86% of them seen only once. The sample comprised PBMCs or T cells enriched from blood (not recorded which). The receptors derive from a woman in her 30s who had recovered from COVID-19.

The table lists this clone with a few counts. The chain joins TRBV7-2 to TRBJ1-2; 7 nucleotides line up with TRBD1. This CDR3 comprises 15 residues. Per the germline V gene, CDR1 is SGHTA and CDR2 is FQGNSA. Losses at the gene ends were 5 bases for V and 1 base for J; bases not matched to a gene: 7. CDR3 bases: TGTGCCAGCAGCCGGACCAGGGACAGTAACTATGGCTACACCTTC. Protein sequence: CASSRTRDSNYGYTF.

V and J are TRBV11-3 and TRBJ2-1; 8 bases align to TRBD2. Germline V CDR1 and CDR2: SGHNT, YENEEA. This CDR3 spans 15 amino acids. J lost 6 bases, V lost 2 bases, and 6 bases had no gene match. Here the CDR3 reads CASSLRRGESNEQFF. The CDR3 bases are TGTGCCAGCAGCTTACGGCGGGGGGAATCCAATGAGCAGTTCTTC.

This sequence joins TRBV19 and TRBJ1-4; maybe TRBD1 (6 bases). The CDR3 has 15 amino acids. In germline, CDR1 is LNHDA, CDR2 SQIVND (reference sequence). V was cut by 5 bases and J by 4 bases, with 14 bases left in between. CDR3 sequence: CASSFGQIVNEKLFF. In nucleotides, the CDR3 is TGTGCCAGTAGTTTCGGACAGATAGTTAATGAAAAACTGTTTTTT.

The chain employs TRBV4-2 and TRBJ1-1; 8 bases align to TRBD1. Germline CDR1 reads LGHNA; CDR2 reads YNFKEQ. The V segment lost 3 bases and the J segment 1 base; nucleotides outside the gene matches: 4. The CDR3 covers 15 residues. In DNA form, the CDR3 reads TGTGCCAGCAGCCATGAGACAGGGGCGAACACTGAAGCTTTCTTT. Protein: CASSHETGANTEAFF.

V and J are TRBV11-2 and TRBJ1-3, with a tentative D call TRBD1 (5 bases). Germline V gives CDR1 SGHAT, CDR2 FQNNGV. The CDR3 runs 18 residues. V dropped 2 bases and J dropped 7 bases, with 24 bases sitting between them. CDR3 amino acids: CASSLLGDRRPTRNTIYF. DNA of the CDR3: TGTGCCAGCAGCTTACTGGGGGATCGGCGGCCGACTAGGAACACCATATATTTT. Full variable domain (outside the CDR3, taken from reference TRBV11-2 and TRBJ1-3): EAGVAQSPRYKIIEKRQSVAFWCNPISGHATLYWYQQILGQGPKLLIQFQNNGVVDDSQLPKDRFSAERLKGVDSTLKIQPAKLEDSAVYLCASSLLGDRRPTRNTIYFGEGSWLTVV.

This clone was counted between two and nine times. This CDR3 is CASSLASRGDTQYF. CDR3 in DNA: TGCGCCAGCAGCTTGGCCAGTAGGGGTGATACGCAGTATTTT. The chain recombines TRBV5-1 with TRBJ2-3; tentatively, D is TRBD1 (5 bases). The V and J ends lost 0 bases and 6 bases respectively, with 11 bases between them. CDR3 length equals 14 residues. Germline values: CDR1 SGHRS, CDR2 YFSETQ.

The V and J genes are TRBV5-4 and TRBJ1-2; 8 bases are shared with TRBD1. The CDR3 has 13 residues. With 4 bases clipped from V and 4 bases from J, the junction kept 3 bases outside the gene matches. Germline CDR1 and CDR2: SGHNT and YYREEE (reference sequence). The CDR3: CASSRTGSYGYTF. Here the CDR3 DNA reads TGTGCCAGCAGCCGGACAGGGAGCTATGGCTACACCTTC.

This clone was detected once. CDR3 protein: CASSYYRVGTEAFF. The CDR3 DNA sequence: TGTGCCAGCAGCTACTACAGGGTGGGCACTGAAGCTTTCTTT. The chain is built from TRBV7-2 and TRBJ1-1; the D gene is possibly TRBD1 (6 bases). Looked up from germline, CDR1 is SGHTA and CDR2 is FQGNSA. V lost 4 bases and J 4 bases, leaving 13 bases between the germline ends. This CDR3 spans 14 amino acids.

The chain recombines TRBV7-2 with TRBJ1-1; D is perhaps TRBD1 (5 bases). Trimming shortened V by 4 bases and J by 10 bases, and 13 bases separated the two germline ends. CDR3 length equals 12 residues. Germline lookup yields CDR1 SGHTA and CDR2 FQGNSA. The chain's CDR3 is CASSSQGIGAFF. The CDR3 DNA reads TGTGCCAGCAGCTCCCAGGGTATTGGAGCTTTCTTT.

This clone is a singleton in its sample. The genes are TRBV6-5 and TRBJ1-5, with unresolved D. V lost 5 bases to trimming and J lost 2 bases, with 7 bases between them. The CDR3 is 13 amino acids. Germline V gives CDR1 MNHEY, CDR2 SVGAGI. For the CDR3, the DNA is TGTGCCAGCAGTCGACTGGGCAATCAGCCCCAGCATTTT. Its translation: CASSRLGNQPQHF.

This sequence joins TRBV28 and TRBJ2-7; D is unresolved. V was clipped by 2 bases and J by 4 bases, with 6 bases between them. CDR1 and CDR2 from the germline V gene are MDHEN and SYDVKM. This CDR3 has 12 amino acids. The CDR3 nucleotides are TGTGCCAGCAGTTTACGGTCTTACGAGCAGTACTTC. Its translation: CASSLRSYEQYF.

The chain is built from TRBV18 and TRBJ2-5; no clear D. The ends were cut back, 6 bases at V and 3 bases at J, with 5 bases in the middle. The CDR3 extends over 11 amino acids. The V gene's germline CDR1 is KGHSH and CDR2 LQKENI. The CDR3: CASSQEETQYF. CDR3 DNA sequence: TGTGCCAGCTCCCAGGAAGAGACCCAGTACTTC.

The chain employs TRBV4-3 and TRBJ1-2; D gene unclear. Germline CDR1 is LGHNA and CDR2 is YSLEER. There are 16 residues in the CDR3. The ends were cut back, 0 bases at V and 4 bases at J, with 15 bases in the middle. In DNA form, the CDR3 reads TGCGCCAGCAGCCAAGATTACCGGGTACTTTTCTATGGCTACACCTTC. The encoded protein is CASSQDYRVLFYGYTF.

J is TRBJ2-1 and V is TRBV7-2, with 9 bases identical to TRBD2. The CDR3 has 16 residues. The J segment lost 7 bases and the V segment lost 1 base, leaving 8 bases of the junction unmatched. CDR1 is SGHTA, CDR2 FQGNSA, per germline. Here the CDR3 DNA reads TGTGCCAGCAGCTTAGGTTCCGCGGGGGGGCTAAATGAGCAGTTCTTC. The encoded protein is CASSLGSAGGLNEQFF.

The V gene is TRBV7-9, the J gene TRBJ1-2; the D is unclear. The CDR3 spans 14 residues. With 3 bases removed from V and 0 bases from J, the gap between germline ends came to 8 bases. From germline, CDR1 is SEHNR and CDR2 FQNEAQ (reference sequence). As DNA, the CDR3 is TGTGCCAGCAGCTTGGGCACCTCTAACTATGGCTACACCTTC. It codes for CASSLGTSNYGYTF.

This chain links TRBV5-1 with TRBJ2-3, with TRBD2 matching over 8 bases. The CDR3 consists of 17 residues. Trimming at V came to 4 bases and at J to 0 bases, leaving 10 bases not matched to a gene. Germline V gene sequence: CDR1 SGHRS, CDR2 YFSETQ. CDR3 region: CASSPILSGASTDTQYF. CDR3 in DNA: TGCGCCAGCAGCCCAATACTTAGCGGGGCGAGCACAGATACGCAGTATTTT.

The chain employs TRBV6-5 and TRBJ1-1; 7 bases fit TRBD1. This CDR3 is 14 amino acids long. After removal of 7 bases from V and 6 bases from J, the junction contained 11 bases not matched to a gene. Germline loops: CDR1 MNHEY, CDR2 SVGAGI. The CDR3 DNA is TGTGCCAGCACAAAGACAGGGAGTTCCCCTGAAGCTTTCTTT. Its translation is CASTKTGSSPEAFF.

This clone was detected only once. The chain combines TRBV12-3 or TRBV12-4 with TRBJ2-7; D gene ambiguous. V lost 5 bases, J lost 3 bases, and 8 bases lay in between. The CDR3 covers 12 residues. The CDR3 nucleotides read TGTGCCAGCAGTCCTTCGGGCTACGAGCAGTACTTC. Translated: CASSPSGYEQYF.

J is TRBJ1-2 and V is TRBV7-8; 9 bases are a match to TRBD1. CDR1 and CDR2 (germline): SGHVS, FQNEAQ. Trimming took 5 bases from V and 6 from J; bases not matched to a gene: 7. This CDR3 is 14 amino acids long. CDR3 bases: TGTGCCAGCAGCCGGGACAGGGCTCTTCATGGCTACACCTTC. It translates to CASSRDRALHGYTF.

This clone was detected only once. The chain joins TRBV29-1 to TRBJ1-1; D unclear. V gave up 4 bases and J gave up 11 bases, with 14 bases separating them. Germline CDR1 reads SQVTM; CDR2 reads ANQGSEA. This CDR3 spans 11 amino acids. In nucleotides, the CDR3 is TGCAGCGTTGTTAAGGAGTTACGGGCTTTCTTT. This sequence encodes CSVVKELRAFF. The complete variable domain, with remaining parts taken from reference TRBV29-1 and TRBJ1-1, reads SAVISQKPSRDICQRGTSLTIQCQVDSQVTMMFWYRQQPGQSLTLIATANQGSEATYESGFVIDKFPISRPNLTFSTLTVSNMSPEDSSIYLCSVVKELRAFFGQGTRLTVV.

The chain recombines TRBV20-1 with TRBJ2-1; D unclear. The CDR3 is 11 residues long. Germline V gives CDR1 DFQATT, CDR2 SNEGSKA (reference sequence). V was shortened by 4 bases and J by 10 bases, with 11 bases between the two germline ends. The CDR3 sequence: CSAIDSAEQFF. The CDR3 DNA reads TGCAGTGCTATAGATTCCGCGGAGCAGTTCTTC.

The gene calls are TRBV4-2 and TRBJ1-2, with 9 bases that match TRBD1. The CDR3 has 18 residues. Unmatched junction bases numbered 11, after V lost 3 bases and J lost 0 bases. Germline assignment: CDR1 LGHNA and CDR2 YNFKEQ. The CDR3 protein is CASSQKTGGQSANYGYTF. CDR3 sequence (DNA): TGTGCCAGCAGCCAGAAGACAGGGGGTCAATCAGCTAACTATGGCTACACCTTC.

This clone appeared a single time. This chain uses TRBV4-1 with TRBJ2-3, with 9 bases lining up with TRBD1. V shed 3 bases and J 3 bases; nucleotides not matched to a gene: 10. The length of the CDR3 is 17 residues. CDR1 and CDR2 from the germline V gene are MGHRA and YSYEKL. CDR3 protein: CASSQEKRTGETDTQYF. CDR3 DNA sequence: TGCGCCAGCAGCCAGGAAAAACGGACAGGGGAAACAGATACGCAGTATTTT.

This chain uses TRBV27 with TRBJ1-4, with D perhaps matching TRBD1 (6 bases). Trimming cost V 6 bases and J 2 bases, with 13 bases left between them. CDR1 is MNHEY, CDR2 SMNVEV, per germline (reference sequence). This CDR3 contains 15 residues. The CDR3 bases are TGTGCCAGCAGATCCGGGACAATTACTAATGAAAAACTGTTTTTT. Protein: CASRSGTITNEKLFF. The complete variable domain, with remaining parts taken from reference TRBV27 and TRBJ1-4, reads EAQVTQNPRYLITVTGKKLTVTCSQNMNHEYMSWYRQDPGLGLRQIYYSMNVEVTDKGDVPEGYKVSRKEKRNFPLILESPSPNQTSLYFCASRSGTITNEKLFFGSGTQLSVL.

The CDR3 coding sequence is TGTGCCAGTAGTCCTCGGACAAACACTGAAGCTTTCTTT. Amino acid sequence: CASSPRTNTEAFF. The chain carries TRBV19 and TRBJ1-1, with a weak D call TRBD1 (5 bases). V dropped 5 bases and J dropped 2 bases, with 9 bases sitting between them. Germline lookup yields CDR1 LNHDA and CDR2 SQIVND (reference sequence). The CDR3 contains 13 residues.

The V gene is TRBV5-6, the J gene TRBJ1-2, with 7 bases fitting TRBD1. The germline V gene encodes CDR1 SGHDT and CDR2 YYEEEE. The CDR3 is 16 residues long. V shed 1 base, J shed 0 bases, and the junction held 6 bases outside the gene matches. The CDR3 sequence: CASSLIRGTANYGYTF. CDR3 sequence (DNA): TGTGCCAGCAGCTTGATTCGGGGGACAGCTAACTATGGCTACACCTTC. Supplemented by reference TRBV5-6 and TRBJ1-2, the full variable domain reads DAGVTQSPTHLIKTRGQQVTLRCSPKSGHDTVSWYQQALGQGPQFIFQYYEEEERQRGNFPDRFSGHQFPNYSSELNVNALLLGDSALYLCASSLIRGTANYGYTFGSGTRLTVV.

V and J are TRBV6-2 or TRBV6-3 and TRBJ2-1, with 12 bases identical to TRBD2. J gave up 3 bases and V 2 bases, and 5 bases lay outside the gene matches. Germline loops: CDR1 MNHEY, CDR2 SVGEGT. This CDR3 has 17 residues. The CDR3 DNA reads as TGTGCCAGCAGTTACGACCTACTAGCGGGGGGCTACAATGAGCAGTTCTTC. Its translation: CASSYDLLAGGYNEQFF.

V is TRBV3-1 (or the pseudogene TRBV3-2) and J is TRBJ1-1; no reliable D call. The CDR3 consists of 18 residues. V lost 0 bases and J lost 0, with 17 bases in between. CDR1 and CDR2 (germline): LGHDT, YNNKEL (reference sequence). This CDR3 reads CASSQDRVWGALNTEAFF. The CDR3 DNA reads as TGTGCCAGCAGCCAAGATAGGGTTTGGGGAGCCTTGAACACTGAAGCTTTCTTT.

The CDR3 is CASSFASGVFGKYF. CDR3 DNA sequence: TGTGCCAGCAGCTTCGCTAGCGGGGTGTTTGGAAAGTACTTC. The V call is TRBV3-1 (or the pseudogene TRBV3-2), the J call TRBJ2-7; 9 bases are shared with TRBD2. The germline V gene encodes CDR1 LGHDT and CDR2 YNNKEL (reference sequence). The V gene end was trimmed by 5 bases and the J gene end by 11 bases; junction bases not matched to a gene: 13. The CDR3 runs 14 residues.

The gene calls are TRBV18 and TRBJ2-7; 9 bases are a match to TRBD1. CDR1 and CDR2 (germline): KGHSH, LQKENI. V dropped 3 bases and J dropped 7; count of bases not matched to a gene: 22. This CDR3 has 19 residues. The CDR3 coding sequence is TGTGCCAGCTCACCGACCCCCTTAAACAGGGGGCATGGAGGGGGGGAGCAGTACTTC. This sequence encodes CASSPTPLNRGHGGGEQYF. The full variable domain, completed using reference TRBV18 and TRBJ2-7, is NAGVMQNPRHLVRRRGQEARLRCSPMKGHSHVYWYRQLPEEGLKFMVYLQKENIIDESGMPKERFSAEFPKEGPSILRIQQVVRGDSAAYFCASSPTPLNRGHGGGEQYFGPGTRLTVT.